The present T cell receptor beta chain was sequenced within a study of shared clonotypes between healthy human individuals. Study conclusions and caveats: Since donors were few, the genetic and exposure-history diversity represented was limited.

CDR3 length: 14 residues. Trimming removed 1 base from V and 4 bases from J, with 8 bases in between. Germline CDR1 and CDR2: KGHSH and LQKENI. The repertoire was sequenced with immunoSEQ multiplex PCR; TCRdb's copy has only in-frame clones and lacks some. This repertoire shows more than 2 million clones, roughly 95% found once; its top ten account for 0.1% to 0.15%. About this clone: Its antigen is as yet unknown.

The chain uses TRBV18 and TRBJ1-3, with no clear D. Sequencing was carried out using naive CD4+ T cells sorted from blood. Subset meaning: CD45RA+ positively selected. This receptor was identified in a man aged 18-30 years in good health. CDR3 coding DNA: TGTGCCAGCTCACCACAGGGTATCGGAAACACCATATATTTT. This encodes CASSPQGIGNTIYF.